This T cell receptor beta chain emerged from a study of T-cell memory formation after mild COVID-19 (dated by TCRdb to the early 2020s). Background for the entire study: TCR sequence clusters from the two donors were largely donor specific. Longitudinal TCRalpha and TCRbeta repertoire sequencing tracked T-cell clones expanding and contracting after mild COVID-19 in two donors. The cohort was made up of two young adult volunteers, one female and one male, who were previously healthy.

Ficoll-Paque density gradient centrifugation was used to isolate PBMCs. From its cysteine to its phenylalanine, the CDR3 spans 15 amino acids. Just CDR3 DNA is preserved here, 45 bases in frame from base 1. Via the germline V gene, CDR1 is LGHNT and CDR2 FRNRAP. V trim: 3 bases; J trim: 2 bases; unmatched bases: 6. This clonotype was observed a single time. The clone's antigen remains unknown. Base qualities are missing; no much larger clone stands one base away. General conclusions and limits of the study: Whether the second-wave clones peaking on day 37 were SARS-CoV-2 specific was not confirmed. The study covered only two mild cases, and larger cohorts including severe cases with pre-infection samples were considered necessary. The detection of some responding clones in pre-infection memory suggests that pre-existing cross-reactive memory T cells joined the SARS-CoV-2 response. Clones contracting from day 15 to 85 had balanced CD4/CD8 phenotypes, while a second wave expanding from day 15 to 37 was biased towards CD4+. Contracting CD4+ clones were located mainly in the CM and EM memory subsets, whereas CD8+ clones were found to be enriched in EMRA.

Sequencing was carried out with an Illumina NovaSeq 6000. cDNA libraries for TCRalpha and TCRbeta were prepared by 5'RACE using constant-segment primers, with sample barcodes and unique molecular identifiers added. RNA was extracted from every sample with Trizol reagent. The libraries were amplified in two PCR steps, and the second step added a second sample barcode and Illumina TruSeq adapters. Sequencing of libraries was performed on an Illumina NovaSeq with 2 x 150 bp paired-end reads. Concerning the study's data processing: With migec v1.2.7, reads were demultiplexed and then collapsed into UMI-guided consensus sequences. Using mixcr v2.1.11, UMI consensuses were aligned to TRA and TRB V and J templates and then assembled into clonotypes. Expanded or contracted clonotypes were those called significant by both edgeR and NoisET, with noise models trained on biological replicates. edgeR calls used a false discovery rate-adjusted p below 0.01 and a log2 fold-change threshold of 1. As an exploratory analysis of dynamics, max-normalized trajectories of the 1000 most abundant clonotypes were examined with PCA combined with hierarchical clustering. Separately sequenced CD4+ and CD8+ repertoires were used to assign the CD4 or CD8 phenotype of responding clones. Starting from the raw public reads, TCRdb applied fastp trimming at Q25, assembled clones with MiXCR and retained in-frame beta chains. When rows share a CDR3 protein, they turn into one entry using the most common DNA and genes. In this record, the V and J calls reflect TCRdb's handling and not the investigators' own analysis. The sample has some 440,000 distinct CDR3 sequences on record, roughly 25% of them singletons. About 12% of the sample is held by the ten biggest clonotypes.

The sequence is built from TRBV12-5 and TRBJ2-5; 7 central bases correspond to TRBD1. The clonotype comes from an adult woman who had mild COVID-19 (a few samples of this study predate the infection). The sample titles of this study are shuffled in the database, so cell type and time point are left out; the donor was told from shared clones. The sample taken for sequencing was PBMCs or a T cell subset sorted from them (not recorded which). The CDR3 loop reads CASGLDRVRQETQYF. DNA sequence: TGTGCTAGTGGTTTAGACAGGGTCCGGCAAGAGACCCAGTACTTC.